These 3 T cell receptor beta chains were sequenced from one sample in a study of blood T cell repertoires in COVID-19. The table came from immunoSEQ multiplex PCR; TCRdb's copy has only in-frame clones and leaves some out. The sample includes tens of thousands of clones, 81% of them seen just once. The sequenced sample consisted of peripheral blood. The origin of the receptors is a man aged 65 to 79 with COVID-19, enrolled during active disease.

The chain combines TRBV28 with TRBJ1-6; 8 nucleotides agree with TRBD1. CDR3 size: 16 residues. J gave up 10 bases and V 5 bases, and 13 bases lay outside the gene matches. Germline V gene lookup returns CDR1 MDHEN and CDR2 SYDVKM. The CDR3 sequence: CASSNGQGVASSPLHF. The CDR3 nucleotides read TGTGCCAGCAGTAACGGACAGGGAGTAGCATCGTCACCCCTCCACTTT.

The chain is built from TRBV28 and TRBJ2-7, with TRBD2 identical over 10 bases. The trim removed 6 bases at V and 9 bases at J, leaving 5 bases unmatched. This CDR3 has 12 amino acids. In germline, CDR1 is MDHEN, CDR2 SYDVKM. The CDR3 here is CASSLSGRGQYF. In DNA, the CDR3 is TGTGCCAGCAGCCTAAGCGGGAGGGGGCAGTACTTC. The full variable domain, rest sourced from reference TRBV28 and TRBJ2-7, is DVKVTQSSRYLVKRTGEKVFLECVQDMDHENMFWYRQDPGLGLRLIYFSYDVKMKEKGDIPEGYSVSREKKERFSLILESASTNQTSMYLCASSLSGRGQYFGPGTRLTVT.

This clone was seen more than once but under ten times. This rearrangement joins TRBV27 to TRBJ2-1; D unclear. With 7 bases removed from V and 0 bases from J, the gap between germline ends came to 16 bases. Germline V CDR1 and CDR2: MNHEY, SMNVEV (reference sequence). The CDR3 spans 16 residues. The chain's CDR3 is CASTSAGFSSYNEQFF. The CDR3 nucleotides read TGTGCCAGCACTTCAGCCGGGTTTAGCTCCTACAATGAGCAGTTCTTC.